This T cell receptor beta chain was recovered during a study of cytomegalovirus exposure and HLA in healthy donors. Regarding the study as a whole: Analyses of presence and absence presupposed an approximately uniform sequencing depth across donors. As a later analysis showed, a missense DCLRE1C variant was linked to trimming of TCR beta V- and J-genes. Researchers reportedly found TCR beta sequences accurately predicted most subjects' HLA-A and HLA-B alleles.

The PCR was carried out with 60 Vbeta primers and 13 Jbeta primers. Produced via immunoSEQ multiplex PCR; TCRdb's table is partial and in-frame only. This table holds about 240,000 clones, just under 80% found once. In its sample, this clone was seen a few times. Its specificity is unknown. The V gene end was trimmed by 0 bases and the J gene end by 3 bases; junction bases not matched to a gene: 0. This CDR3 region has 15 residues. In germline, CDR1 is MNHEY, CDR2 SVGAGI. Sample: PBMCs. The V and J genes are TRBV6-5 and TRBJ1-1; 11 positions agree with TRBD1. The source is a boy under 18 in good health and CMV-seronegative. The CDR3: CASSYSGQGDTEAFF. In DNA, the CDR3 is TGTGCCAGCAGTTACTCGGGACAGGGGGACACTGAAGCTTTCTTT.